These 25 T cell receptor beta chains were all obtained from the same sample, sequenced in a study of early T cells in non-severe SARS-CoV-2 infection. One entry per CDR3 protein results from TCRdb running MiXCR on the 5' RACE reads. The sample gives 100,000 to 150,000 distinct CDR3 sequences, 15% of which show up once; 21% is in the top ten. The sample consisted of whole blood. Source of these receptors: an adult who was a healthcare worker with PCR-confirmed SARS-CoV-2 infection or an uninfected control (not recorded which).

Note on this clonotype: This sequence may be a read error, since a much larger clone differs from it by one base. The V and J genes are TRBV7-9 and TRBJ2-5; D may correspond to TRBD1 or TRBD2 (5 bases each). This CDR3 region has 15 residues. Germline CDR1 reads SEHNR; CDR2 reads FQNEAQ (reference sequence). The V end lost 1 base, the J end lost 4 bases, and 13 bases lay between the germline ends. This chain's CDR3 is CASSLDSGTGETQYF. For the CDR3, the DNA is TGTGCCAGCAGCTTAGACTCCGGGACGGGAGAGACCCAGTACTTC.

A few counts support this clonotype. This chain uses TRBV4-2 with TRBJ2-7, with a possible D match to TRBD2 (6 bases). The CDR3 covers 13 residues. V lost 4 bases to trimming and J lost 3 bases, with 10 bases between them. Germline V gives CDR1 LGHNA, CDR2 YNFKEQ. The CDR3: CASSRGLFYEQYF. DNA of the CDR3: TGTGCCAGCAGCCGGGGACTGTTCTACGAGCAGTACTTC.

V is TRBV29-1 and J is TRBJ1-2; D may be TRBD1 (5 bases). CDR3 length: 13 residues. Trimming stripped 1 base from V and 5 bases from J, with 11 bases between. Germline V gene lookup returns CDR1 SQVTM and CDR2 ANQGSEA. CDR3 in DNA: TGCAGCGTTGAAGGAGGGGCAGGGTATGGCTACACCTTC. Translating it yields CSVEGGAGYGYTF.

This clonotype was detected many times. The CDR3 region is CASSSGDGGWTEAFF. The CDR3 DNA reads TGTGCCAGCAGCAGCGGAGACGGCGGATGGACTGAAGCTTTCTTT. The gene calls are TRBV3-1 and TRBJ1-1; D is undetermined. There are 15 residues in the CDR3. Germline V gene sequence: CDR1 LGHDT, CDR2 YNNKEL (reference sequence). V was pared by 5 bases and J by 5 bases, with 18 bases between.

This clonotype has a handful of counts. The chain links TRBV19 to TRBJ2-3; 14 nucleotides align to TRBD2. The junction had 5 bases not matched to a gene; V was cut back by 0 bases and J by 3 bases. Germline CDR1 LNHDA, CDR2 SQIVND (reference sequence). This CDR3 has 18 amino acids. This CDR3 is CASSIDSGTSGGTDTQYF. The CDR3 nucleotides are TGTGCCAGTAGTATAGATTCTGGGACTAGCGGGGGTACAGATACGCAGTATTTT. Supplemented by reference TRBV19 and TRBJ2-3, the full variable domain reads DGGITQSPKYLFRKEGQNVTLSCEQNLNHDAMYWYRQDPGQGLRLIYYSQIVNDFQKGDIAEGYSVSREKKESFPLTVTSAQKNPTAFYLCASSIDSGTSGGTDTQYFGPGTRLTVL.

This clonotype has just a few counts. This chain links TRBV7-9 with TRBJ2-3, with D possibly matching TRBD1 (6 bases). V was clipped by 6 bases and J by 4 bases, with 11 bases between them. This CDR3 comprises 13 residues. Germline assignment: CDR1 SEHNR and CDR2 FQNEAQ (reference sequence). CDR3 nucleotides: TGTGCCAGCAGGGAACAGGGATCAGATACGCAGTATTTT. Its protein product is CASREQGSDTQYF.

This clonotype has ten or more counts. V usage is TRBV4-1 and J usage is TRBJ2-2; D ambiguous. The CDR3 runs 14 residues. The V gene's germline CDR1 is MGHRA and CDR2 YSYEKL. V was cut by 3 bases and J by 10 bases, with 15 bases left in between. The CDR3 coding sequence is TGCGCCAGCAGCCAGTCCACGGGCAGGATGGAGCTGTTTTTT. Translating gives CASSQSTGRMELFF.

This clonotype was counted between two and nine times. The rearrangement joins TRBV5-1 to TRBJ2-2, with D perhaps TRBD1 (5 bases). V lost 4 bases to trimming and J lost 5 bases, with 15 bases between them. CDR3 length equals 15 residues. Germline loops: CDR1 SGHRS, CDR2 YFSETQ. This chain's CDR3 is CASSPSTALTGELFF. CDR3 bases: TGCGCCAGCAGCCCGTCGACAGCTTTGACCGGGGAGCTGTTTTTT.

The rearrangement links TRBV29-1 to TRBJ2-7, with unresolved D. Between the trimmed V and J ends, which lost 3 bases and 3 bases, there was a span of 9 bases. CDR1 SQVTM and CDR2 ANQGSEA come from the germline V gene. This CDR3 has 12 amino acids. CDR3 region: CSVEGTNYEQYF. DNA of the CDR3: TGCAGCGTTGAGGGCACCAACTACGAGCAGTACTTC.

This clonotype has only a few counts. The J gene is TRBJ2-2, the V gene TRBV7-9; 9 nucleotides agree with TRBD1. CDR1 is SEHNR and CDR2 is FQNEAQ in the germline V gene (reference sequence). The CDR3 sequence is 15 residues long. Trimming took 5 bases from V and 2 from J; bases not matched to a gene: 3. For the CDR3, the DNA is TGTGCCAGCAGCAAGGACAGGGGCAACACCGGGGAGCTGTTTTTT. Its protein is CASSKDRGNTGELFF.

The chain has TRBV20-1 and TRBJ2-2, with D tentatively TRBD1 (6 bases). Germline V gene lookup returns CDR1 DFQATT and CDR2 SNEGSKA (reference sequence). There are 14 residues in the CDR3. V was trimmed by 5 bases and J by 7 bases, leaving 17 bases between them. The CDR3 region has the DNA TGCAGTGCTCCGCCCAGGGGTACAAGCGGGGAGCTGTTTTTT. This codes for CSAPPRGTSGELFF.

Only a few counts were recorded for this clonotype. J is TRBJ1-3 and V is TRBV9; D is perhaps TRBD1 (5 bases). With 0 bases removed from V and 2 bases from J, the gap between germline ends came to 9 bases. The CDR3 length is 15 residues. In germline, CDR1 is SGDLS, CDR2 YYNGEE. The CDR3 sequence: CASSVAGETGNTIYF. CDR3 DNA: TGTGCCAGCAGCGTAGCGGGGGAGACTGGAAACACCATATATTTT.

V gene TRBV3-1 combines with J gene TRBJ2-7; D is undetermined. The CDR3 is 11 residues long. Germline lookup yields CDR1 LGHDT and CDR2 YNNKEL (reference sequence). V lost 3 bases and J lost 6, with 6 bases in between. The CDR3 sequence: CASSHPGEQYF. CDR3 DNA: TGTGCCAGCAGCCACCCAGGCGAGCAGTACTTC.

This clonotype was seen more than once but under ten times. The rearrangement joins TRBV30 to TRBJ1-1; D gene uncertain. This CDR3 region has 11 residues. V was shortened by 5 bases and J by 6 bases, with 10 bases between the two germline ends. CDR1 is GTSNPN, CDR2 SVGIG, per germline (reference sequence). This chain's CDR3 is CAWRRVPEAFF. The CDR3 DNA is TGTGCCTGGCGGCGGGTCCCTGAAGCTTTCTTT.

The CDR3 protein is CASSPEVTDTQYF. CDR3 nucleotides: TGTGCCAGCTCACCAGAAGTCACAGATACGCAGTATTTT. This chain connects TRBV18 to TRBJ2-3; D not resolved. Germline CDR1 is KGHSH and CDR2 is LQKENI. The CDR3 runs 13 residues. Trimming shortened V by 2 bases and J by 2 bases, and 5 bases separated the two germline ends.

The chain links TRBV6-1 to TRBJ1-4; perhaps TRBD1 as D (5 bases). Germline lookup yields CDR1 MNHNS and CDR2 SASEGT. The ends were cut back, 8 bases at V and 3 bases at J, with 16 bases in the middle. The CDR3 contains 15 residues. DNA for the CDR3: TGTGCCAGCGGGGAGGGGAAAGGCTCTAATGAAAAACTGTTTTTT. This encodes CASGEGKGSNEKLFF.

The sample holds a few counts of this clonotype. The chain couples TRBV4-2 to TRBJ1-1; D remains ambiguous. This CDR3 is built from 13 residues. Trimming took 4 bases from V and 3 from J, leaving 9 bases between them. CDR1 and CDR2 from the germline V gene are LGHNA and YNFKEQ. CDR3 region: CASSRELDTEAFF. The CDR3 bases are TGTGCCAGCAGCCGCGAACTGGACACTGAAGCTTTCTTT.

V gene TRBV5-8 combines with J gene TRBJ2-5, with 16 bases matching TRBD2. The CDR3 length is 15 residues. The J segment lost 6 bases and the V segment lost 7 bases, leaving 6 bases of the junction unmatched. The germline V gene has CDR1 SGHTS and CDR2 YDEGEE. As DNA, the CDR3 is TGTGCCAGCCTGGGACTAGCGGGGGGGATGAAGACCCAGTACTTC. It yields the protein CASLGLAGGMKTQYF.

This clonotype was detected ten times or more. The CDR3 reads CASSQGSLAGGPFEQFF. The CDR3 DNA follows: TGCGCCAGCAGCCAAGGGAGCCTAGCGGGGGGGCCTTTTGAGCAGTTCTTC. The chain couples TRBV4-1 to TRBJ2-1; 12 nucleotides line up with TRBD2. This CDR3 is built from 17 residues. Germline lookup yields CDR1 MGHRA and CDR2 YSYEKL. V trimming: 1 base; J trimming: 9 bases; junction bases outside the gene matches: 10.

The V gene is TRBV6-2 or TRBV6-3, the J gene TRBJ2-3; 8 bases map to TRBD2. CDR3 length equals 16 residues. After removal of 1 base from V and 0 bases from J, the junction contained 3 bases not matched to a gene. The V gene's germline CDR1 is MNHEY and CDR2 SVGEGT. The chain's CDR3 is CASSYWERGSTDTQYF. CDR3 in DNA: TGTGCCAGCAGTTACTGGGAGCGGGGGAGCACAGATACGCAGTATTTT.

The chain is built from TRBV18 and TRBJ1-1; perhaps TRBD1 as D (6 bases). The CDR3 is 15 residues long. V was cut by 4 bases and J by 6 bases, with 18 bases left in between. Germline V gene lookup returns CDR1 KGHSH and CDR2 LQKENI. The CDR3 coding sequence is TGTGCCAGCTCACTTCGGACAGCCCAAGGCGCTGAAGCTTTCTTT. Encoded protein: CASSLRTAQGAEAFF.

This clonotype occurred many times. CDR3 protein: CASSLTGDYGYTF. Here the CDR3 DNA reads TGCGCCAGCAGCTTGACAGGAGACTATGGCTACACCTTC. The rearrangement uses TRBV5-1 and TRBJ1-2, with D possibly being TRBD1 (5 bases). The CDR3 contains 13 residues. Trimming left V 1 base short and J 3 bases short, with 7 bases between. CDR1 is SGHRS, CDR2 YFSETQ, per germline.

This clonotype was detected a few times. The rearrangement uses TRBV5-1 and TRBJ1-2; perhaps TRBD1 as D (6 bases). Looked up from germline, CDR1 is SGHRS and CDR2 is YFSETQ. This CDR3 is built from 16 residues. Trimming took 6 bases from V and 4 from J, leaving 22 bases between them. The CDR3, as DNA: TGCGCCAGCACCGCCGGGCTGGGGGCGACTGGCTATGGCTACACCTTC. It is translated as CASTAGLGATGYGYTF. The full variable domain, rest sourced from reference TRBV5-1 and TRBJ1-2, is KAGVTQTPRYLIKTRGQQVTLSCSPISGHRSVSWYQQTPGQGLQFLFEYFSETQRNKGNFPGRFSGRQFSNSRSEMNVSTLELGDSALYLCASTAGLGATGYGYTFGSGTRLTVV.

This clonotype was seen at least ten times. V gene TRBV5-4 combines with J gene TRBJ1-3; D not resolved. The CDR3 is 14 amino acids. Trimming pared 4 bases from V and 0 bases from J, leaving 8 bases between. Per germline, CDR1 SGHNT and CDR2 YYREEE (reference sequence). In DNA, the CDR3 is TGTGCCAGCAGCCGTTACAGCTCTGGAAACACCATATATTTT. Translating gives CASSRYSSGNTIYF.

This clonotype has just a few counts. The CDR3 loop reads CSVGTAGNEKLFF. The DNA of the CDR3 is TGCAGCGTGGGGACGGCCGGGAATGAAAAACTGTTTTTT. The chain combines TRBV29-1 with TRBJ1-4; D perhaps matches TRBD1 (5 bases). V shed 6 bases and J shed 5 bases, with 13 bases lying between them. CDR1 SQVTM and CDR2 ANQGSEA come from the germline V gene. The CDR3 extends over 13 amino acids.